Listed below are T cell receptor beta chains from one sample, sequenced in a study of post-analysis software for immune sequencing data. Each CDR3 protein gets one entry after TCRdb re-called the PCR reads with MiXCR. The sample contains around 500,000 distinct CDR3 sequences, approximately 31% of which appear only once. Input material: blood. These receptor sequences come from a girl under 18 with multiple sclerosis. CDR3s include the opening cysteine and the closing phenylalanine or tryptophan. A D gene is named only where the DNA matches it firmly. Rows give clone size only sometimes, using once, few, many, or a class for an expanded clone.

13,TRBV5-1,TRBJ2-1,-,TRBD1,CASSPRQGGEQFF,TGCGCCAGCAGCCCAAGACAGGGTGGTGAGCAGTTCTTC
18,TRBV6-1,TRBJ2-3,few,TRBD1,CASSRRDSLPSSTDTQYF,TGTGCCAGCAGTCGCCGGGACAGTTTACCTTCTAGCACAGATACGCAGTATTTT
13,TRBV7-9,TRBJ2-5,few,-,CASANGKQETQYF,TGTGCCAGCGCTAACGGGAAACAAGAGACCCAGTACTTC
15,TRBV11-2,TRBJ2-2,-,-,CASSPEDSDPGELFF,TGTGCCAGCAGCCCAGAGGACAGCGACCCCGGGGAGCTGTTTTTT
13,TRBV7-2,TRBJ1-1,-,-,CASSQRQSTEAFF,TGTGCCAGCAGCCAAAGACAGTCTACTGAAGCTTTCTTT
16,TRBV9,TRBJ1-1,-,-,CASSVVGKGGRTEAFF,TGTGCCAGCAGCGTAGTCGGGAAGGGGGGGCGGACTGAAGCTTTCTTT
13,TRBV5-1,TRBJ2-1,-,-,CASSAGGDNEQFF,TGCGCCAGCAGTGCCGGGGGTGACAATGAGCAGTTCTTC
13,TRBV20-1,TRBJ1-4,-,TRBD1,CSAPTGDPNGLFF,TGCAGTGCTCCGACAGGGGACCCTAACGGACTGTTTTTT
16,TRBV10-2,TRBJ2-5,few,TRBD2,CASSELIGLAPETQYF,TGCGCCAGCAGTGAGCTGATTGGACTAGCCCCAGAGACCCAGTACTTC
15,TRBV4-1,TRBJ2-5,few,TRBD2,CASSHTTSGWETQYF,TGCGCCAGCAGCCACACGACTAGCGGTTGGGAGACCCAGTACTTC
13,TRBV7-9,TRBJ2-7,once,-,CASSRGTPYEQYF,TGTGCCAGCAGCCGGGGGACCCCCTACGAGCAGTACTTC
15,TRBV7-3,TRBJ2-1,-,-,CASSLLRGTYNEQFF,TGTGCCAGCAGCTTACTACGGGGGACCTACAATGAGCAGTTCTTC
13,TRBV10-3,TRBJ1-2,-,-,CAISNPGTGGYTF,TGTGCCATCAGCAACCCAGGGACGGGTGGCTACACCTTC
16,TRBV5-6,TRBJ1-6,-,TRBD1,CASSSGQGAKNSPLHF,TGTGCCAGCAGCTCGGGACAGGGGGCGAAGAATTCACCCCTCCACTTT
14,TRBV2,TRBJ2-7,-,TRBD1,CASKKGQGTHEQYF,TGTGCCAGCAAAAAGGGACAGGGGACCCATGAGCAGTACTTC
15,TRBV28,TRBJ2-4,-,-,CASSPPGVAKNIQYF,TGTGCCAGCAGTCCCCCGGGGGTAGCCAAAAACATTCAGTACTTC
13,TRBV29-1,TRBJ1-1,-,-,CSVGDKLNTEAFF,TGCAGCGTTGGGGACAAGCTGAACACTGAAGCTTTCTTT
13,TRBV7-8,TRBJ2-5,many,TRBD2,CASSFPGGETQYF,TGTGCCAGCAGCTTTCCGGGGGGGGAGACCCAGTACTTC
16,TRBV5-1,TRBJ2-1,few,TRBD2,CASSQAIAGGHNEQFF,TGCGCCAGCAGCCAGGCTATAGCGGGGGGCCACAATGAGCAGTTCTTC
15,TRBV12-3/TRBV12-4,TRBJ2-3,few,TRBD1,CASSKRQGVVDTQYF,TGTGCCAGCAGCAAACGACAGGGAGTGGTAGATACGCAGTATTTT
13,TRBV28,TRBJ1-2,few,-,CASSYQDSYGYTF,TGTGCCAGCAGTTACCAGGATTCCTATGGCTACACCTTC
15,TRBV6-5,TRBJ1-5,-,-,CASSLTVYSNQPQHF,TGTGCCAGCAGTCTTACAGTTTATAGCAATCAGCCCCAGCATTTT
12,TRBV11-2,TRBJ2-1,-,-,CASSLVPRGQFF,TGTGCCAGCAGCTTAGTCCCCAGGGGGCAGTTCTTC
14,TRBV6-2/TRBV6-3,TRBJ2-1,-,TRBD2,CASNGGSAWNEQFF,TGTGCCAGCAACGGGGGGAGCGCTTGGAATGAGCAGTTCTTC
16,TRBV5-1,TRBJ2-6,-,-,CASNENPGSGANVLTF,TGCGCCAGCAACGAGAACCCAGGCTCTGGGGCCAACGTCCTGACTTTC
16,TRBV6-2/TRBV6-3,TRBJ1-5,-,-,CASRPRWQGNHQPQHF,TGTGCCAGCAGACCAAGGTGGCAGGGGAATCATCAGCCCCAGCATTTT
16,TRBV9,TRBJ2-1,few,TRBD1,CASSAVGRGRRDEQFF,TGTGCCAGCAGCGCCGTCGGCAGGGGGCGAAGGGATGAGCAGTTCTTC
12,TRBV16,TRBJ2-7,-,-,CAVGTEPSEQYF,TGTGCCGTGGGGACGGAGCCCAGCGAGCAGTACTTC
19,TRBV20-1,TRBJ2-6,few,-,CSARAAGTLISSGANVLTF,TGCAGTGCTAGAGCCGCGGGGACGCTGATTTCCTCTGGGGCCAACGTCCTGACTTTC
13,TRBV20-1,TRBJ1-2,-,-,CSARVTGLYGYTF,TGCAGTGCTAGAGTAACAGGGCTGTATGGCTACACCTTC
15,TRBV20-1,TRBJ2-7,few,TRBD1,CSASRDRGLSYEQYF,TGCAGTGCTAGCCGCGACAGGGGTCTTTCCTACGAGCAGTACTTC
14,TRBV9,TRBJ1-5,-,-,CASSGGEVNQPQHF,TGTGCCAGCAGCGGGGGGGAGGTCAATCAGCCCCAGCATTTT
14,TRBV6-6,TRBJ1-2,-,-,CASSYSLGSGGYTF,TGTGCCAGCAGTTACTCGTTAGGGTCTGGTGGCTACACCTTC
15,TRBV6-1,TRBJ2-1,few,TRBD2,CASSGLAGGYNEQFF,TGTGCCAGCAGTGGCCTAGCGGGGGGCTACAATGAGCAGTTCTTC
13,TRBV20-1,TRBJ2-3,-,-,CSARKGPADTQYF,TGCAGTGCTAGAAAGGGGCCCGCGGATACGCAGTATTTT
15,TRBV12-3/TRBV12-4,TRBJ2-7,few,-,CASSLRQEYSYEQYF,TGTGCCAGCAGTTTACGGCAGGAGTATTCCTACGAGCAGTACTTC
16,TRBV29-1,TRBJ2-3,-,-,CSFCSTWSPVTETQYF,TGCAGCTTTTGTTCTACTTGGTCTCCAGTCACAGAGACGCAGTATTTT
15,TRBV28,TRBJ2-7,few,-,CASSSPGKQGYEQYF,TGTGCCAGCAGTTCGCCAGGAAAACAGGGCTACGAGCAGTACTTC
15,TRBV11-2,TRBJ2-7,-,TRBD1,CASSSYRGSSYEQYF,TGTGCCAGCAGCTCCTACAGGGGGAGCTCCTACGAGCAGTACTTC
19,TRBV5-1,TRBJ2-2,few,TRBD1,CASSLIRTGGVANTGELFF,TGCGCCAGCAGCTTGATCAGGACAGGGGGCGTCGCGAACACCGGGGAGCTGTTTTTT
16,TRBV5-1,TRBJ2-3,few,-,CASSSPPGRVWDTQYF,TGCGCCAGCAGCTCACCACCGGGTCGCGTTTGGGATACGCAGTATTTT
15,TRBV5-1,TRBJ1-1,few,TRBD1,CASSGNGQGYTEAFF,TGCGCCAGCAGCGGTAACGGACAGGGGTACACTGAAGCTTTCTTT
15,TRBV7-9,TRBJ2-5,-,-,CASSSTSGAQETQYF,TGTGCCAGCAGCTCCACGTCGGGGGCTCAAGAGACCCAGTACTTC
15,TRBV6-6,TRBJ2-3,-,TRBD1,CASSGRTGATDTQYF,TGTGCCAGCAGTGGACGGACAGGGGCAACAGATACGCAGTATTTT
15,TRBV7-2,TRBJ2-3,few,-,CVSSLLSGGTDTQYF,TGTGTCAGCAGCCTTCTGTCGGGGGGCACAGATACGCAGTATTTT
15,TRBV9,TRBJ2-1,-,-,CASSVSLNEDQEQFF,TGTGCCAGCAGCGTCTCACTAAATGAAGATCAGGAGCAGTTCTTC
15,TRBV20-1,TRBJ1-2,few,TRBD1,CSAFHAGTGDGGYTF,TGCAGTGCTTTCCACGCCGGGACAGGGGATGGAGGCTACACCTTC
19,TRBV28,TRBJ2-2,-,TRBD2,CASSLLVRGLAVNTGELFF,TGTGCCAGCAGTTTATTGGTCCGCGGACTAGCGGTAAACACCGGGGAGCTGTTTTTT
15,TRBV27,TRBJ2-1,-,-,CASRGAGRGYNEQFF,TGTGCCAGCAGGGGGGCAGGGCGGGGTTACAATGAGCAGTTCTTC
13,TRBV5-6,TRBJ2-1,many,-,CASSLGGPGEQFF,TGTGCCAGCAGCTTGGGCGGGCCAGGTGAGCAGTTCTTC
15,TRBV6-6,TRBJ2-5,-,TRBD2,CASRYRLAGQETRYF,TGTGCCAGCAGGTACCGACTAGCGGGGCAAGAGACCCGGTACTTC
14,TRBV10-3,TRBJ2-3,few,-,CAISKDGYTDTQYF,TGTGCCATCAGCAAGGACGGTTACACAGATACGCAGTATTTT
16,TRBV5-5,TRBJ1-2,few,TRBD1,CASSPGTDTSNYGYTF,TGTGCCAGCAGCCCCGGGACAGACACTTCTAACTATGGCTACACCTTC
13,TRBV5-5,TRBJ1-5,once,TRBD1,CATSWDRDQPQHF,TGTGCCACCTCATGGGACAGAGATCAGCCCCAGCATTTT